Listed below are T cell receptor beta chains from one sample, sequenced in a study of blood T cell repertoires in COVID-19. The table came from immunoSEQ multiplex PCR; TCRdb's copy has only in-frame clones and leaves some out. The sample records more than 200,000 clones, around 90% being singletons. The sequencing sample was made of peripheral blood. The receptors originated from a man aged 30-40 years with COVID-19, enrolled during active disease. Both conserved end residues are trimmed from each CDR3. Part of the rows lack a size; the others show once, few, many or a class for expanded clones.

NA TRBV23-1 ASSVDRSSYNSPLH
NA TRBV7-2 ASSLRGRGNTIY
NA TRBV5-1 ASTQPQGADNEQF
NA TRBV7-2 ASSLGWAGNNEQF
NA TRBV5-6 ASSPQGSSYEQY
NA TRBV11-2 ASSFGRGTGGLGYGYT
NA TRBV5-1 ASSLRQGGLHAEAF
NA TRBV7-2 ASSGAGTNTDTQY
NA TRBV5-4 ASSLALADPYEQY
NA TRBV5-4 ASSLGLPGNSPLH
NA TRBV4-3 ASSPSGEGTQY
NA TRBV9 ASSVATGTTNYNEQF
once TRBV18 ASSGGGNTEAF
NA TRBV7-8 ASSSTTGQNTEAF
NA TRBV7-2 ASSTTWTGTTDTQY
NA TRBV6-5 ASSYTSPNYGYT